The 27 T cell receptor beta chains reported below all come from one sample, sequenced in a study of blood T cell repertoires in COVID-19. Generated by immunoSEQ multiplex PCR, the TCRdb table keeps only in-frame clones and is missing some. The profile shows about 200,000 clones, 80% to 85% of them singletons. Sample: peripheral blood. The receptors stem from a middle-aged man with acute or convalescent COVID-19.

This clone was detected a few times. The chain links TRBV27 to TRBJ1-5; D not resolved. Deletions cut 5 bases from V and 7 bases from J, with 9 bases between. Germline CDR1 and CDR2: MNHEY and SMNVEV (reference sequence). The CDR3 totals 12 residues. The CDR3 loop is CASSPHGQPQHF. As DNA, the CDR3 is TGTGCCAGCAGTCCTCATGGCCAGCCCCAGCATTTT.

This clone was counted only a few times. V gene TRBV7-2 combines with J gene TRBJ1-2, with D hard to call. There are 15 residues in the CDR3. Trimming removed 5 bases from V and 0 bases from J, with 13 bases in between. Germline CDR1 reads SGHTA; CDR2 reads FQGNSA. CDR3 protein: CASSPGGGTNYGYTF. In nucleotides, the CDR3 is TGTGCCAGCAGCCCCGGCGGAGGAACTAACTATGGCTACACCTTC. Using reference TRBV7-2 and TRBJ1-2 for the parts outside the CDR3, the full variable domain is GAGVSQSPSNKVTEKGKDVELRCDPISGHTALYWYRQSLGQGLEFLIYFQGNSAPDKSGLPSDRFSAERTGGSVSTLTIQRTQQEDSAVYLCASSPGGGTNYGYTFGSGTRLTVV.

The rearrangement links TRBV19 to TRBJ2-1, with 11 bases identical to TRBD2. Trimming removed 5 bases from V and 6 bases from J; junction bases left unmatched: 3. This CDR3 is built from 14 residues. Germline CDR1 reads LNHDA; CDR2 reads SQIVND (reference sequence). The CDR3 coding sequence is TGTGCCAGTAGTGTCGGGACTAGCGGCAATGAGCAGTTCTTC. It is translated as CASSVGTSGNEQFF.

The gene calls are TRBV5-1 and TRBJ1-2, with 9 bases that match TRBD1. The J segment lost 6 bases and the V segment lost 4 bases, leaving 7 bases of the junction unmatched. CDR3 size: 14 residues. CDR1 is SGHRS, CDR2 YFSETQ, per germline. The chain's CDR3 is CASSPGTGRDGYTF. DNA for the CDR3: TGCGCCAGCAGCCCCGGGACAGGGAGGGATGGCTACACCTTC.

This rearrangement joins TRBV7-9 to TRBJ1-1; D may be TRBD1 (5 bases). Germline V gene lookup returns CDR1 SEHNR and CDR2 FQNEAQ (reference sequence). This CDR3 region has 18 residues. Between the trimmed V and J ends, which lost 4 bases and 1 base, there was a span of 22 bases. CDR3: CASSYTGTTFLGNTEAFF. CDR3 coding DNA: TGTGCCAGCAGCTATACCGGGACTACTTTTCTAGGGAACACTGAAGCTTTCTTT.

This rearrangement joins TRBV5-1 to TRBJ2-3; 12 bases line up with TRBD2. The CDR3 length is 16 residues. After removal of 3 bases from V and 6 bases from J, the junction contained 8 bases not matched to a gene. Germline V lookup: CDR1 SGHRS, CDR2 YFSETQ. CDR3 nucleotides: TGCGCCAGCAGCTGGACTAGCGGGGAGCTCGCGGATACGCAGTATTTT. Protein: CASSWTSGELADTQYF. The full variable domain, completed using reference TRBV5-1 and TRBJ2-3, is KAGVTQTPRYLIKTRGQQVTLSCSPISGHRSVSWYQQTPGQGLQFLFEYFSETQRNKGNFPGRFSGRQFSNSRSEMNVSTLELGDSALYLCASSWTSGELADTQYFGPGTRLTVL.

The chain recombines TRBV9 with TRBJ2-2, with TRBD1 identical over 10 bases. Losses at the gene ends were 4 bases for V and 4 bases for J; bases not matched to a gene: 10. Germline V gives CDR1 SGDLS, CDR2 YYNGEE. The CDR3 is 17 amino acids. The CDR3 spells CASSPRTGGETTGELFF. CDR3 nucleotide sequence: TGTGCCAGCAGCCCTCGGACAGGGGGGGAAACCACCGGGGAGCTGTTTTTT.

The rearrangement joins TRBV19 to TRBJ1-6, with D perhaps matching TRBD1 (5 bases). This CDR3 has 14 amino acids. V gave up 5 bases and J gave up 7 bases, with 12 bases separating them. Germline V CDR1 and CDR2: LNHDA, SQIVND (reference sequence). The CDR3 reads CASSPGTWNSPLHF. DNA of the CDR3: TGTGCCAGTAGTCCAGGGACTTGGAATTCACCCCTCCACTTT.

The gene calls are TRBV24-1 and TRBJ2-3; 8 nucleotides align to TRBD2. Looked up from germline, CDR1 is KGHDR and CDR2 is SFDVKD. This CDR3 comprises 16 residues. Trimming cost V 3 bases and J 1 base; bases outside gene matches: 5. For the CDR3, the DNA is TGTGCCACCAGTGATAGCGGGAGTCCCCGCACAGATACGCAGTATTTT. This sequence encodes CATSDSGSPRTDTQYF.

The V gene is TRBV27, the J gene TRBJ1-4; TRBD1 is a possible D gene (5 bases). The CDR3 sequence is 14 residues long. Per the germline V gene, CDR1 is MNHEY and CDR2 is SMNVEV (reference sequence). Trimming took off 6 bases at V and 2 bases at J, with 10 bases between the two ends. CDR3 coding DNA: TGTGCCAGCAGCATCTGGGGCACTAATGAAAAACTGTTTTTT. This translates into CASSIWGTNEKLFF.

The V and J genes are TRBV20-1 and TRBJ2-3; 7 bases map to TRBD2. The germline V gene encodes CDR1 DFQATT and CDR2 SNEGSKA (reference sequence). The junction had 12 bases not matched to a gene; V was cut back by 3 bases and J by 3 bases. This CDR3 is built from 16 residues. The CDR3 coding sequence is TGCAGTGCTAGTAGACCACCTGGCGGGAGTACAGATACGCAGTATTTT. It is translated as CSASRPPGGSTDTQYF.

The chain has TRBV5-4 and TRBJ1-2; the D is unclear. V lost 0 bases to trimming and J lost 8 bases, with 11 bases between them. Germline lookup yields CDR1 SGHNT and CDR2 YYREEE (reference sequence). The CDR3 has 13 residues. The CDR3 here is CASSLDGGEGYTF. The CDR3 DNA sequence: TGTGCCAGCAGCTTGGATGGAGGAGAGGGCTACACCTTC.

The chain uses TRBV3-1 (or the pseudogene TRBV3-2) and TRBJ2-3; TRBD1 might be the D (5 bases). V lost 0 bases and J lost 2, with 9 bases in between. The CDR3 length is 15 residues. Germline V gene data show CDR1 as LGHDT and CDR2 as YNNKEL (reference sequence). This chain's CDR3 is CASSQDGQPTDTQYF. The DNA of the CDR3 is TGTGCCAGCAGCCAAGATGGACAACCCACAGATACGCAGTATTTT.

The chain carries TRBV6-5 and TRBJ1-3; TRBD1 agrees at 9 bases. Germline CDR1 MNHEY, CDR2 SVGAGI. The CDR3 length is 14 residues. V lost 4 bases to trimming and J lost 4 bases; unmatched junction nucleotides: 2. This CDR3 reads CASSSGQGGNTIYF. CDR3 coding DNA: TGTGCCAGCAGTTCGGGACAGGGAGGAAACACCATATATTTT.

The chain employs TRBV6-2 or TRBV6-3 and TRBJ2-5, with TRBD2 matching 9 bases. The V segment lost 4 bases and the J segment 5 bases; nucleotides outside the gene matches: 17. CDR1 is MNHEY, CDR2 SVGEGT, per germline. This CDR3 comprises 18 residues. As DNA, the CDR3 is TGTGCCAGCAGTTTTCCTCCCCGGTCGGAGCGGGAGGTGGAGACCCAGTACTTC. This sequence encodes CASSFPPRSEREVETQYF.

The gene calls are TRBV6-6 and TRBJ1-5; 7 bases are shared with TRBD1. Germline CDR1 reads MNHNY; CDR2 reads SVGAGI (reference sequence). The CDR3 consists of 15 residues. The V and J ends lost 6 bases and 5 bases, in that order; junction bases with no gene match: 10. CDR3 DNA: TGTGCCAGCAGCCCCGGGACAGCTCTGGATCAGCCCCAGCATTTT. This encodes CASSPGTALDQPQHF.

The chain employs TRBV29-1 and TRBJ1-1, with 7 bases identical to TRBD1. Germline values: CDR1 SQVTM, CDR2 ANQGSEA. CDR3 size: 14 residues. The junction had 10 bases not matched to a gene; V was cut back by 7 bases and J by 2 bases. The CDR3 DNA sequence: TGCAGCGCGACGAGGGGGCCCCAAAACACTGAAGCTTTCTTT. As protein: CSATRGPQNTEAFF.

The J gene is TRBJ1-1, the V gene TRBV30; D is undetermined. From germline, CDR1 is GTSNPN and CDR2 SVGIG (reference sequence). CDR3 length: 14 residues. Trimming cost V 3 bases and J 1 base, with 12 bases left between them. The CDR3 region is CAWSNSGWNTEAFF. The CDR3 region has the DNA TGTGCCTGGAGCAACAGTGGGTGGAACACTGAAGCTTTCTTT.

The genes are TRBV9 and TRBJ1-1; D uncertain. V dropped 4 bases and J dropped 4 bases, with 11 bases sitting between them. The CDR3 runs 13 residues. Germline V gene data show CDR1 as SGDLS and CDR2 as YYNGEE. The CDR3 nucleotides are TGTGCCAGCAGCTTATCCAGTGGCACTGAAGCTTTCTTT. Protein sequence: CASSLSSGTEAFF.

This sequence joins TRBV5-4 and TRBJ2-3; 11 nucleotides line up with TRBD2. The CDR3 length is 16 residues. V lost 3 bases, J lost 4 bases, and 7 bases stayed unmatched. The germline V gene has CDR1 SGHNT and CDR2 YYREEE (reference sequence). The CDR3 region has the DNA TGTGCCAGCAGCTCCGGACTAGCGGGCGCCCCAGATACGCAGTATTTT. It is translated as CASSSGLAGAPDTQYF.

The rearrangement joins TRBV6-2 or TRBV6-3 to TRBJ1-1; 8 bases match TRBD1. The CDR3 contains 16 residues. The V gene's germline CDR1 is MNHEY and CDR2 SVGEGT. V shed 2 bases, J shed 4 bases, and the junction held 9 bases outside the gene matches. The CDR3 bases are TGTGCCAGCAGTTACCTCTGGACAGGGTCGGGCACTGAAGCTTTCTTT. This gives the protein CASSYLWTGSGTEAFF.

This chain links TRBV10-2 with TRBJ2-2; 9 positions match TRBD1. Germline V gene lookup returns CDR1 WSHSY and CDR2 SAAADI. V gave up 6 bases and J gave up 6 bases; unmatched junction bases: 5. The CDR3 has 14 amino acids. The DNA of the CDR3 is TGCGCCAGCAGGGGGACAGGGTATGCCGGGGAGCTGTTTTTT. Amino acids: CASRGTGYAGELFF.

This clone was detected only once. The CDR3 nucleotides are TGTGCCAGCAGCGGCCCAAATCCGCACAGGGGGTCCTACGAGCAGTACTTC. Residues: CASSGPNPHRGSYEQYF. V usage is TRBV7-9 and J usage is TRBJ2-7; 8 positions agree with TRBD1. This CDR3 has 17 amino acids. With V trimmed by 5 bases and J by 1 base, 13 bases remained unmatched. Germline CDR1 and CDR2: SEHNR and FQNEAQ (reference sequence).

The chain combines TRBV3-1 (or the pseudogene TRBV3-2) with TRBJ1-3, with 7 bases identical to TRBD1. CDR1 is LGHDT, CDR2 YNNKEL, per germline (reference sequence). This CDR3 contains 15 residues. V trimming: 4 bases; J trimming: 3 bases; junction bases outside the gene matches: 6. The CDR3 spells CASSPSGGGGNTIYF. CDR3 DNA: TGTGCCAGCAGCCCATCAGGGGGAGGTGGAAACACCATATATTTT.

CDR3 residues: CASSVDGLKDNEQFF. CDR3 nucleotide sequence: TGTGCCAGCAGCGTAGACGGACTAAAAGACAATGAGCAGTTCTTC. The chain recombines TRBV9 with TRBJ2-1; weak D call: TRBD2 (6 bases). The CDR3 has 15 amino acids. Germline CDR1 and CDR2: SGDLS and YYNGEE. The V end lost 0 bases, the J end lost 5 bases, and 12 bases lay between the germline ends.

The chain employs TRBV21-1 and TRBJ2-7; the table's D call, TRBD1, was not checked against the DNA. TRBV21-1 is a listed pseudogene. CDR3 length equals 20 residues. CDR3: CASSIRGSRGKGGPTAEQYF. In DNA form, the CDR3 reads TGTGCCAGCAGCATAAGGGGTAGCAGGGGAAAAGGGGGCCCAACAGCCGAGCAGTACTTC.

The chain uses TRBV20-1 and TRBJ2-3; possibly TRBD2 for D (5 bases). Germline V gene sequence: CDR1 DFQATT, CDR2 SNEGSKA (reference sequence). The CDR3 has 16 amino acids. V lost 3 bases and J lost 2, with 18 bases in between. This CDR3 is CSASGDYQSFTDTQYF. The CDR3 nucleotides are TGCAGTGCTAGTGGCGACTACCAATCGTTCACAGATACGCAGTATTTT.